A single sample is the source of the 9 T cell receptor beta chains below, sequenced in a study of beta chain features in type 1 diabetes. Findings and limits, study-wide: Moderate but significant shortening of TCRB CDR3s was recorded in all four CD4+ subsets from Type 1 diabetes patients.

For these receptors, no antigen is known. The whole isolated RNA underwent reverse transcription, so sequencing captured expressed TCRB transcripts. Measured with immunoSEQ multiplex PCR; TCRdb has only the in-frame clones, and not every one. The table lists 500,000 to 850,000 clones, about an eighth of them singletons. Specimen: naive CD4+ T cells from blood. The receptors stem from a man younger than 35 with type 1 diabetes.

This clone appeared a few times. The V and J genes are TRBV30 and TRBJ1-5, with unresolved D. V gave up 4 bases and J gave up 5 bases, with 12 bases separating them. Per germline, CDR1 GTSNPN and CDR2 SVGIG (reference sequence). The CDR3 is made up of 13 amino acids. The CDR3 reads CAWNLPGDQPQHF. The DNA for the CDR3 is TGTGCCTGGAATCTACCGGGCGATCAGCCCCAGCATTTT.

The chain is built from TRBV7-9 and TRBJ1-2, with unresolved D. V lost 2 bases and J 4 bases, leaving 14 bases between the germline ends. The CDR3 spans 15 residues. CDR1 and CDR2 (germline): SEHNR, FQNEAQ (reference sequence). DNA of the CDR3: TGTGCCAGCAGCTTAAGGCAGCGCGGTGGCTATGGCTACACCTTC. Translated: CASSLRQRGGYGYTF.

The chain has TRBV28 and TRBJ2-7; TRBD1 matches at 10 bases. The germline gives CDR1 MDHEN, CDR2 SYDVKM. V shed 6 bases, J shed 9 bases, and the junction held 11 bases outside the gene matches. CDR3 length: 14 amino acids. The CDR3 sequence: CASRTPGTGVVQYF. The CDR3, as DNA: TGTGCCAGCAGGACACCCGGGACAGGGGTAGTGCAGTACTTC.

V usage is TRBV30 and J usage is TRBJ2-5; 7 nucleotides line up with TRBD2. Looked up from germline, CDR1 is GTSNPN and CDR2 is SVGIG (reference sequence). The CDR3 has 13 amino acids. V was pared by 0 bases and J by 5 bases, with 3 bases of the junction left unmatched. CDR3 in DNA: TGTGCCTGGAGTGTAGCGGGATGGGAGACCCAGTACTTC. Protein sequence: CAWSVAGWETQYF.

This clone was counted between two and nine times. This chain links TRBV30 with TRBJ1-4, with 10 bases matching TRBD1. This CDR3 comprises 12 residues. CDR1 and CDR2 (germline): GTSNPN, SVGIG (reference sequence). The V gene end was trimmed by 7 bases and the J gene end by 6 bases; junction bases not matched to a gene: 2. The CDR3 reads CALDRGDEKLFF. The CDR3 DNA reads as TGTGCCTTGGACAGGGGGGATGAAAAACTGTTTTTT.

In the case of this clone: This specimen includes other DNA sequences encoding the same CDR3. The rearrangement links TRBV30 to TRBJ2-1; 9 bases line up with TRBD1. Germline trimming cut 2 bases from V and 4 bases from J; bases unmatched to any gene: 6. Germline-derived CDR1 and CDR2 are GTSNPN and SVGIG (reference sequence). CDR3 length: 15 residues. CDR3 nucleotide sequence: TGTGCCTGGAGTCGGGGACAGGGCTCATACAATGAGCAGTTCTTC. The encoded protein is CAWSRGQGSYNEQFF.

The J gene is TRBJ1-5, the V gene TRBV28; D might be TRBD1 (5 bases). Germline lookup yields CDR1 MDHEN and CDR2 SYDVKM. V lost 3 bases and J lost 7, with 16 bases in between. The CDR3 spans 15 residues. The CDR3 coding sequence is TGTGCCAGCAGTTTTAGGCGGGGACGGGAACAGCCCCAGCATTTT. This translates into CASSFRRGREQPQHF.

The rearrangement links TRBV2 to TRBJ2-5; 8 nucleotides line up with TRBD1. The CDR3 consists of 14 residues. CDR1 is SNHLY, CDR2 FYNNEI, per germline. The ends lost 10 bases at V and 2 bases at J; junction bases unmatched: 9. As DNA, the CDR3 is TGTGCCACCTCCGGGACAGGACATCAAGAGACCCAGTACTTC. Translated, it gives CATSGTGHQETQYF.

This clone occurred a few times. This sequence joins TRBV2 and TRBJ2-5; TRBD2 agrees at 14 bases. The CDR3 extends over 16 amino acids. J gave up 2 bases and V 4 bases, and 3 bases lay outside the gene matches. Germline CDR1 SNHLY, CDR2 FYNNEI. The CDR3 nucleotides read TGTGCCAGCAGTGCGGGACTAGCGGGGGAGCAAGAGACCCAGTACTTC. Encoded protein: CASSAGLAGEQETQYF.